These 18 T cell receptor beta chains share one sample of origin, sequenced in a study of blood T cell repertoires in COVID-19. Repertoires were generated with immunoSEQ multiplex PCR, while TCRdb's copy carries only in-frame clones and drops some. Of 110,000 to 150,000 clones detected, about three quarters appear once; the ten largest clones hold less than 2.5%. Specimen: peripheral blood. These receptors came from an older woman with acute or convalescent COVID-19.

In this sample, this clone turned up a few times. CDR3 coding DNA: TGTGCCAGTTACGACAGTATCTATGGCTACACCTTC. As protein: CASYDSIYGYTF. The chain carries TRBV19 and TRBJ1-2, with D perhaps matching TRBD1 (5 bases). Germline-derived CDR1 and CDR2 are LNHDA and SQIVND (reference sequence). Between the trimmed V and J ends, which lost 8 bases and 4 bases, there was a span of 11 bases. This CDR3 has 12 amino acids.

This clone was seen more than once but under ten times. The gene calls are TRBV7-8 and TRBJ1-2; D is undetermined. V lost 1 base and J 4 bases, leaving 16 bases between the germline ends. Germline CDR1 is SGHVS and CDR2 is FQNEAQ. This CDR3 spans 16 amino acids. CDR3 DNA sequence: TGTGCCAGCAGCTTAGAATTGGCAGGTATAATCTATGGCTACACCTTC. This codes for CASSLELAGIIYGYTF.

The chain employs TRBV12-5 and TRBJ2-1; 8 bases are shared with TRBD2. With 3 bases clipped from V and 7 bases from J, the junction kept 8 bases outside the gene matches. This CDR3 is built from 15 residues. The germline CDR1 and CDR2 sequences are LGHNT and FRNRAP. CDR3 DNA: TGTGCTAGTGGTTTTTCGGGACTAGTGAATAATGAGCAGTTCTTC. This translates into CASGFSGLVNNEQFF.

This clone was counted a few times. This rearrangement joins TRBV2 to TRBJ1-6, with D possibly TRBD1 on 5 matching bases. The germline CDR1 and CDR2 sequences are SNHLY and FYNNEI. There are 15 residues in the CDR3. Deletions cut 7 bases from V and 10 bases from J, with 20 bases between. CDR3 nucleotides: TGTGCCAGCATCCCGGGGCCCGGGAGTGCGTCACCCCTCCACTTT. This gives the protein CASIPGPGSASPLHF.

The V gene is TRBV19, the J gene TRBJ1-5; a possible D gene is TRBD1 (5 bases). The V and J ends lost 1 base and 1 base respectively, with 20 bases between them. CDR1 and CDR2 from the germline V gene are LNHDA and SQIVND (reference sequence). The CDR3 extends over 19 amino acids. CDR3 region: CASSIGTNPTDASNQPQHF. The CDR3 DNA is TGTGCCAGTAGTATAGGGACCAATCCGACAGACGCCAGCAATCAGCCCCAGCATTTT.

The chain carries TRBV7-9 and TRBJ2-2; D is perhaps TRBD2 (6 bases). The length of the CDR3 is 15 residues. V lost 4 bases and J 2 bases, leaving 11 bases between the germline ends. Germline assignment: CDR1 SEHNR and CDR2 FQNEAQ (reference sequence). The CDR3, as DNA: TGTGCCAGCAGCTCCCCGGGACTTAACACCGGGGAGCTGTTTTTT. Its translation: CASSSPGLNTGELFF.

A single count supports this clone. This chain connects TRBV25-1 to TRBJ2-2; D unclear. The CDR3 loop spans 12 amino acids. Per the germline V gene, CDR1 is MGHDK and CDR2 is SYGVNS. The V end was cut by 4 bases, the J end by 8 bases, with 8 bases between. CDR3: CASSGSTGELFF. In DNA form, the CDR3 reads TGTGCCAGCAGTGGCTCTACGGGGGAGCTGTTTTTT.

J is TRBJ2-6 and V is TRBV3-1 (or the pseudogene TRBV3-2), with D possibly TRBD1 on 6 matching bases. The CDR3 is 16 residues long. V was clipped by 0 bases and J by 3 bases, with 9 bases between them. Germline V lookup: CDR1 LGHDT, CDR2 YNNKEL (reference sequence). The CDR3 DNA reads TGTGCCAGCAGCCAAGAAACAGGGTTTGGGGCCAACGTCCTGACTTTC. Amino acid sequence: CASSQETGFGANVLTF.

This chain links TRBV4-1 with TRBJ2-3, with 14 bases lining up with TRBD2. Germline lookup yields CDR1 MGHRA and CDR2 YSYEKL. The CDR3 has 17 amino acids. V trimming: 4 bases; J trimming: 6 bases; junction bases outside the gene matches: 9. This CDR3 reads CASSLYGTSGSGDTQYF. The CDR3, as DNA: TGCGCCAGCAGCCTTTATGGGACTAGCGGGAGTGGGGATACGCAGTATTTT.

The sample holds a few counts of this clone. The chain joins TRBV27 to TRBJ1-5, with 8 bases that match TRBD1. After removal of 5 bases from V and 5 bases from J, the junction contained 5 bases not matched to a gene. The CDR3 sequence is 14 residues long. CDR1 is MNHEY, CDR2 SMNVEV, per germline (reference sequence). CDR3 nucleotide sequence: TGTGCCAGCAGTCCTAACAGGGGGGATCAGCCCCAGCATTTT. Encoded protein: CASSPNRGDQPQHF.

The rearrangement uses TRBV24-1 and TRBJ2-7, with TRBD2 matching 9 bases. CDR1 is KGHDR, CDR2 SFDVKD, per germline. The V segment lost 7 bases and the J segment 0 bases; nucleotides outside the gene matches: 3. CDR3 length: 14 amino acids. The CDR3 region has the DNA TGTGCCACCAGCGCGGGGGGGACCTCCTACGAGCAGTACTTC. This encodes CATSAGGTSYEQYF.

The rearrangement joins TRBV18 to TRBJ1-3; D not resolved. V lost 1 base and J lost 0, with 4 bases in between. The CDR3 runs to 14 residues. CDR1 and CDR2 from the germline V gene are KGHSH and LQKENI. DNA of the CDR3: TGTGCCAGCTCACCACAGCTCTCTGGAAACACCATATATTTT. This gives the protein CASSPQLSGNTIYF. Full variable domain (rest looked up from reference TRBV18 and TRBJ1-3): NAGVMQNPRHLVRRRGQEARLRCSPMKGHSHVYWYRQLPEEGLKFMVYLQKENIIDESGMPKERFSAEFPKEGPSILRIQQVVRGDSAAYFCASSPQLSGNTIYFGEGSWLTVV.

The chain has TRBV11-2 and TRBJ2-5; 7 bases align to TRBD2. This CDR3 is built from 16 residues. CDR1 SGHAT and CDR2 FQNNGV come from the germline V gene. Trimming cost V 1 base and J 1 base; bases outside gene matches: 6. CDR3 nucleotide sequence: TGTGCCAGCAGCTTAGGGATAGCGGGTCCCCAAGAGACCCAGTACTTC. Protein product: CASSLGIAGPQETQYF.

The chain uses TRBV10-1 and TRBJ2-5, with 9 bases fitting TRBD2. This CDR3 has 14 residues. Germline CDR1 reads WNHNN; CDR2 reads SYGVQD (reference sequence). Trimming cost V 2 bases and J 4 bases; bases outside gene matches: 2. The DNA for the CDR3 is TGCGCCAGCAGTGAGGAACTAGCGGGAGAGACCCAGTACTTC. Residues: CASSEELAGETQYF.

This rearrangement joins TRBV9 to TRBJ2-1, with 10 bases fitting TRBD2. Unmatched junction bases numbered 5, after V lost 0 bases and J lost 5 bases. Germline CDR1 reads SGDLS; CDR2 reads YYNGEE. The CDR3 runs to 16 residues. CDR3 nucleotide sequence: TGTGCCAGCAGCGTAGTAGCGGGAGGCCTTCACAATGAGCAGTTCTTC. Protein: CASSVVAGGLHNEQFF.

The rearrangement joins TRBV19 to TRBJ2-5, with a tentative D call TRBD2 (5 bases). The V and J ends lost 6 bases and 5 bases respectively, with 16 bases between them. Germline V CDR1 and CDR2: LNHDA, SQIVND (reference sequence). There are 14 residues in the CDR3. CDR3 loop: CASSRTGFQETQYF. CDR3 in DNA: TGTGCCAGTAGCCGGACGGGGTTTCAGGAGACCCAGTACTTC.

The chain couples TRBV21-1 to TRBJ2-5; TRBD2 was called by the table and not checked on the DNA. TRBV21-1 constitutes a pseudogene. This CDR3 comprises 17 residues. DNA for the CDR3: TGTGCCAGCAGCAAAGAGCGGGCCCGGCTATACCAAGAGACCCAGTACTTC. Translated, it gives CASSKERARLYQETQYF.

This chain connects TRBV5-1 to TRBJ2-3, with D maybe TRBD1 (7 bases). The CDR3 extends over 16 amino acids. V gave up 8 bases and J gave up 3 bases, with 22 bases separating them. Germline assignment: CDR1 SGHRS and CDR2 YFSETQ. In DNA form, the CDR3 reads TGCGCCAGGGGAACACCACTCAGGGGGAGGACAGATACGCAGTATTTT. It yields the protein CARGTPLRGRTDTQYF.